This TCR beta chain originates from a study of blood T cell repertoires in COVID-19. On the study more broadly: Samples of COVID-19 (acute and convalescent) were obtained from the United States, Italy and Spain.

The data were produced by immunoSEQ multiplex PCR, yet TCRdb's version contains in-frame clones alone and is incomplete. The repertoire holds 200,000 to 250,000 clones, with 83% as singletons. Sequenced: peripheral blood. The sequence derives from a woman under 40 with COVID-19, enrolled during active disease.

DNA for the CDR3: TGTGCCAGCTCAACGGCGGGGGACCTGAATCCGGCTTTCTTT. The encoded protein is CASSTAGDLNPAFF. The J gene is TRBJ1-1, the V gene TRBV18, with D maybe TRBD1 (5 bases). The CDR3 runs 14 residues. The V end was cut by 5 bases, the J end by 11 bases, with 21 bases between. Germline V gene sequence: CDR1 KGHSH, CDR2 LQKENI. The full variable domain, rest sourced from reference TRBV18 and TRBJ1-1, is NAGVMQNPRHLVRRRGQEARLRCSPMKGHSHVYWYRQLPEEGLKFMVYLQKENIIDESGMPKERFSAEFPKEGPSILRIQQVVRGDSAAYFCASSTAGDLNPAFFGQGTRLTVV.